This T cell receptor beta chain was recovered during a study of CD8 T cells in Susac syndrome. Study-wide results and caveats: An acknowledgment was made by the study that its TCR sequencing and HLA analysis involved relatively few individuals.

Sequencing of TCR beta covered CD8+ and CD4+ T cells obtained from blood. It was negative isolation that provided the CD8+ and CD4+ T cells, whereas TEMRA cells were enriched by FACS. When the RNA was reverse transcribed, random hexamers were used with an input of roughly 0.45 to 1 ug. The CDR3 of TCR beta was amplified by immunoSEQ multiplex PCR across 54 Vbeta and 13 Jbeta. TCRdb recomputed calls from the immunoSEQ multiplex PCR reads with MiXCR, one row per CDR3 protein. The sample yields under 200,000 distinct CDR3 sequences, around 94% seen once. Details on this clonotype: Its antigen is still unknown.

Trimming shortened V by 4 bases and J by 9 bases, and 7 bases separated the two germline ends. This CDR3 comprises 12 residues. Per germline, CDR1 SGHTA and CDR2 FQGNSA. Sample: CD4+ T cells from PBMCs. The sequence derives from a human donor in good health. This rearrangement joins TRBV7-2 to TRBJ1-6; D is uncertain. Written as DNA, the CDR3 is TGTGCCAGCAGCTCAGGCGTTTCACCCCTCCACTTT. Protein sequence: CASSSGVSPLHF.